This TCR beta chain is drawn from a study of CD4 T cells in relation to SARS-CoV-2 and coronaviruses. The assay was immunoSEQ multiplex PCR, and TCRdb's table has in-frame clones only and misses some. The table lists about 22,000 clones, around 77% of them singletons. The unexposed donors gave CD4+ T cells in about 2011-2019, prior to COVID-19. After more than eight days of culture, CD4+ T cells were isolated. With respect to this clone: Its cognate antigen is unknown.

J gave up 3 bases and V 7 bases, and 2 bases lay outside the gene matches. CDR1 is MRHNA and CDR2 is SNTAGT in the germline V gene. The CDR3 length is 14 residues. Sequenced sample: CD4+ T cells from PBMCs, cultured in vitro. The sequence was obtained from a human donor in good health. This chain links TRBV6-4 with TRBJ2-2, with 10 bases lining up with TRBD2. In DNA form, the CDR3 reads TGTGCCAGCAAAGGACTAGCGGACACCGGGGAGCTGTTTTTT. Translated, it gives CASKGLADTGELFF.